The clone carrying this TCR beta chain was counted between two and nine times. What it binds is not known. Treatment indicated: approximately 9-day PBMC culture with coronavirus spike peptide pools or control peptides (ViraFEST assay). V gave up 5 bases and J gave up 2 bases, with 12 bases separating them. The CDR3 contains 14 residues. CDR1 is LNHDA and CDR2 is SQIVND in the germline V gene (reference sequence). These data are taken from a study of vaccination and CD4 T cells after COVID-19. With the Oncomine TCR Beta short-read assay, DNA from cultured CD4+ T cells was sequenced. Extraction of genomic DNA was performed on cultured CD4+ T cells. TCRdb analysed the PCR reads with MiXCR anew, one entry per CDR3 protein. The sample records more than 9,000 distinct CDR3 sequences, roughly 62% being singletons.

The rearrangement links TRBV19 to TRBJ1-2; unclear D gene. The sequenced sample consisted of CD4+ T cells from blood, cultured in vitro. The TCR was taken from a human donor who had recovered from COVID-19. The DNA of the CDR3 is TGTGCCAGTAGTCCCGACCGGATGAACTATGGCTACACCTTC. Protein: CASSPDRMNYGYTF.